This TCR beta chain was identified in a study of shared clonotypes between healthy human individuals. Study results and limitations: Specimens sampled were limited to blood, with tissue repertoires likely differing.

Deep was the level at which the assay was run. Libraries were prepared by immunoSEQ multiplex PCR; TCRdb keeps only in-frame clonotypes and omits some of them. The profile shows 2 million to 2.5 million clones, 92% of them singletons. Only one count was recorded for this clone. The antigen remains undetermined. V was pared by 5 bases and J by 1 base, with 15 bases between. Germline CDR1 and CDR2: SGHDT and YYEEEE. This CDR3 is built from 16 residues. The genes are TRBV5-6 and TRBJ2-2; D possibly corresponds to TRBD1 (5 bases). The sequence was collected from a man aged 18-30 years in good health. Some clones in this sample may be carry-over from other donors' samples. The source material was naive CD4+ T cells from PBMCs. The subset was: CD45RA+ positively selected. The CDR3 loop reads CASSPGLPLNTGELFF. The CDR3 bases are TGTGCCAGCAGTCCAGGGTTACCCCTGAACACCGGGGAGCTGTTTTTT. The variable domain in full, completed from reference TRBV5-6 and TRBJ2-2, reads DAGVTQSPTHLIKTRGQQVTLRCSPKSGHDTVSWYQQALGQGPQFIFQYYEEEERQRGNFPDRFSGHQFPNYSSELNVNALLLGDSALYLCASSPGLPLNTGELFFGEGSRLTVL.